Following are 32 T cell receptor beta chains from one sample sequenced in a study of shared clonotypes between healthy human individuals (dated by TCRdb to 2018 to 2020). CD8 naive samples were obtained by positive selection for CCR7 among CD45RO-negative cells, yielding a CD45RA+CCR7+ population from which TemRA cells were excluded. Library preparation employed the immunoSEQ multiplex PCR assay. TCRdb holds this immuneACCESS table with in-frame rearrangements only. Some clones are missing; in checked studies, unresolved V genes explain under half, and the rest has no known cause. This sample lists hundreds of thousands of clones; around 92% were detected once. More than 20% of the sample belongs to the ten largest clones. Sequenced material: naive CD8+ T cells sorted from blood. The cell subset or site label here, explained by the study, means: CD45RA+CCR7+. Every receptor here comes from a young man in good health.

The chain combines TRBV7-9 with TRBJ2-3; 10 positions agree with TRBD1. CDR1 is SEHNR and CDR2 is FQNEAQ in the germline V gene (reference sequence). V was pared by 5 bases and J by 2 bases, with 7 bases of the junction left unmatched. The CDR3 has 16 amino acids. CDR3 amino acids: CASSGEGQGLTDTQYF. CDR3 coding DNA: TGTGCCAGCAGCGGAGAGGGACAGGGGCTCACAGATACGCAGTATTTT. The variable domain in full, with the rest retrieved from reference TRBV7-9 and TRBJ2-3, is DTGVSQNPRHKITKRGQNVTFRCDPISEHNRLYWYRQTLGQGPEFLTYFQNEAQLEKSRLLSDRFSAERPKGSFSTLEIQRTEQGDSAMYLCASSGEGQGLTDTQYFGPGTRLTVL.

J is TRBJ1-1 and V is TRBV6-4; possible D gene TRBD1, 5 bases. The germline V gene has CDR1 MRHNA and CDR2 SNTAGT. This CDR3 spans 14 amino acids. Trimming left V 3 bases short and J 5 bases short, with 13 bases between. CDR3 in amino acids: CASSESGGLTEAFF. The CDR3, as DNA: TGTGCCAGCAGTGAATCGGGGGGTCTTACTGAAGCTTTCTTT.

Only one count was recorded for this clone. This chain's CDR3 is CASTGLAGGKTTDTQYF. For the CDR3, the DNA is TGTGCCAGCACGGGACTAGCGGGAGGGAAAACCACAGATACGCAGTATTTT. The rearrangement joins TRBV27 to TRBJ2-3, with 16 bases lining up with TRBD2. Germline CDR1 and CDR2: MNHEY and SMNVEV (reference sequence). CDR3 length: 17 residues. V shed 7 bases, J shed 2 bases, and the junction held 6 bases outside the gene matches.

The DNA for the CDR3 is TGCGCCAGCAGCTTCCGGGGGGAGCCCCGCCGGCACGAGCAGTACTTC. Encoded protein: CASSFRGEPRRHEQYF. The chain uses TRBV5-1 and TRBJ2-7; 7 nucleotides align to TRBD2. The CDR3 has 16 residues. Germline V gene data show CDR1 as SGHRS and CDR2 as YFSETQ. The J segment lost 5 bases and the V segment lost 2 bases, leaving 13 bases of the junction unmatched.

V usage is TRBV28 and J usage is TRBJ2-1; D is perhaps TRBD1 or TRBD2 (5 bases each). This CDR3 is 16 amino acids long. V was pared by 10 bases and J by 4 bases, with 23 bases between. CDR1 and CDR2 from the germline V gene are MDHEN and SYDVKM. This chain's CDR3 is CATQPGRTEGYNEQFF. CDR3 DNA: TGTGCCACCCAACCTGGCCGGACCGAGGGGTACAATGAGCAGTTCTTC.

The rearrangement joins TRBV4-1 to TRBJ2-7; D tentatively fits TRBD1 or TRBD2 (7 bases each). Germline CDR1 and CDR2: MGHRA and YSYEKL. The CDR3 loop spans 15 amino acids. The V and J ends lost 1 base and 2 bases respectively, with 12 bases between them. This CDR3 is CASSQGGGTAYEQYF. The CDR3 DNA is TGCGCCAGCAGCCAAGGGGGGGGGACAGCCTACGAGCAGTACTTC.

This clone was seen only once. The rearrangement joins TRBV10-1 to TRBJ1-1, with unresolved D. Germline loops: CDR1 WNHNN, CDR2 SYGVQD (reference sequence). Between the trimmed V and J ends, which lost 0 bases and 4 bases, there was a span of 12 bases. The CDR3 covers 15 residues. As DNA, the CDR3 is TGCGCCAGCAGTGAGTCGATGGGAGCGTTCACTGAAGCTTTCTTT. Translating it yields CASSESMGAFTEAFF.

The chain employs TRBV7-6 and TRBJ1-3; TRBD1 matches 12 bases. The germline V gene encodes CDR1 SGHVS and CDR2 FNYEAQ. J lost 4 bases, V lost 4 bases, and 2 bases had no gene match. The CDR3 is made up of 15 amino acids. CDR3 DNA sequence: TGTGCCAGCAGCTCGGGACAGGGGGCAGGAAACACCATATATTTT. Amino acid sequence: CASSSGQGAGNTIYF.

The chain employs TRBV6-6 and TRBJ2-7, with 13 nucleotides matching TRBD2. V was clipped by 2 bases and J by 2 bases; unmatched bases: 3. Germline CDR1 reads MNHNY; CDR2 reads SVGAGI (reference sequence). This CDR3 is built from 16 residues. Written as DNA, the CDR3 is TGTGCCAGCAGTTACCCCGGACTAGCGGGAGCCTACGAGCAGTACTTC. Residues: CASSYPGLAGAYEQYF.

The rearrangement links TRBV7-9 to TRBJ2-7; 10 bases are a match to TRBD1. This CDR3 has 15 amino acids. Losses at the gene ends were 3 bases for V and 7 bases for J; bases not matched to a gene: 9. CDR1 and CDR2 (germline): SEHNR, FQNEAQ (reference sequence). CDR3 coding DNA: TGTGCCAGCAGCTTGGAGGTGGACAGGGGGATGGAGCAGTACTTC. Translation: CASSLEVDRGMEQYF.

The genes are TRBV6-1 and TRBJ2-6; D perhaps matches TRBD1 (5 bases). Trimming took off 7 bases at V and 0 bases at J, with 10 bases between the two ends. Germline V gives CDR1 MNHNS, CDR2 SASEGT. The CDR3 has 15 amino acids. CDR3 nucleotide sequence: TGTGCCAGCAAAACAGGACGCTCTGGGGCCAACGTCCTGACTTTC. Translation gives CASKTGRSGANVLTF.

This chain joins TRBV7-2 and TRBJ2-7, with TRBD2 as a possible D gene (6 bases). This CDR3 is built from 17 residues. V was clipped by 2 bases and J by 3 bases, with 20 bases between them. CDR1 and CDR2 (germline): SGHTA, FQGNSA. The CDR3 loop reads CASSLNAGTARFYEQYF. CDR3 coding DNA: TGTGCCAGCAGCTTAAATGCGGGAACGGCGCGATTCTACGAGCAGTACTTC.

The genes are TRBV7-8 and TRBJ2-2; D gene ambiguous. Germline V gene lookup returns CDR1 SGHVS and CDR2 FQNEAQ. CDR3 length: 14 amino acids. Trimming removed 4 bases from V and 1 base from J, with 7 bases in between. The CDR3 coding sequence is TGTGCCAGCAGCTCGGGCAAGAACACCGGGGAGCTGTTTTTT. Protein: CASSSGKNTGELFF. Full variable domain (outside the CDR3, taken from reference TRBV7-8 and TRBJ2-2): GAGVSQSPRYKVAKRGQDVALRCDPISGHVSLFWYQQALGQGPEFLTYFQNEAQLDKSGLPSDRFFAERPEGSVSTLKIQRTQQEDSAVYLCASSSGKNTGELFFGEGSRLTVL.

A note on this clone: Different DNA sequences within this sample yield the same CDR3. The gene calls are TRBV7-9 and TRBJ2-3; the D is unclear. The germline gives CDR1 SEHNR, CDR2 FQNEAQ (reference sequence). The V end lost 1 base, the J end lost 4 bases, and 3 bases lay between the germline ends. The CDR3 contains 12 residues. The CDR3 here is CASSLGPDTQYF. As DNA, the CDR3 is TGTGCCAGCAGCTTAGGCCCAGATACGCAGTATTTT.

The J gene is TRBJ1-5, the V gene TRBV19, with D perhaps matching TRBD1 (6 bases). The CDR3 is made up of 15 amino acids. The germline V gene encodes CDR1 LNHDA and CDR2 SQIVND (reference sequence). Trimming stripped 7 bases from V and 6 bases from J, with 19 bases between. This CDR3 reads CASNTEQGVAQPQHF. For the CDR3, the DNA is TGTGCCAGTAATACCGAACAGGGCGTTGCTCAGCCCCAGCATTTT.

The chain combines TRBV7-9 with TRBJ2-2; D is unclear. V lost 3 bases and J lost 6, with 8 bases in between. The germline CDR1 and CDR2 sequences are SEHNR and FQNEAQ (reference sequence). This CDR3 is built from 13 residues. Here the CDR3 DNA reads TGTGCCAGCAGCTTGGGGTGGTCCGGGGAGCTGTTTTTT. It translates to CASSLGWSGELFF.

The genes are TRBV29-1 and TRBJ1-2, with TRBD1 matching 9 bases. The CDR3 runs to 17 residues. Germline V gives CDR1 SQVTM, CDR2 ANQGSEA. Unmatched junction bases numbered 8, after V lost 0 bases and J lost 0 bases. CDR3: CSVEDLWGQGPNYGYTF. The CDR3 nucleotides are TGCAGCGTTGAAGATCTTTGGGGACAGGGTCCTAACTATGGCTACACCTTC.

The chain links TRBV6-5 to TRBJ2-1; TRBD1 is a possible D gene (5 bases). V dropped 4 bases and J dropped 1 base, with 8 bases sitting between them. The CDR3 extends over 14 amino acids. From germline, CDR1 is MNHEY and CDR2 SVGAGI. CDR3 DNA: TGTGCCAGCAGTTCCCAGGGTTCCTACAATGAGCAGTTCTTC. The encoded protein is CASSSQGSYNEQFF.

This chain uses TRBV6-1 with TRBJ2-7, with D possibly being TRBD2 (6 bases). Between the trimmed V and J ends, which lost 2 bases and 3 bases, there was a span of 20 bases. CDR1 MNHNS and CDR2 SASEGT come from the germline V gene. The CDR3 sequence is 17 residues long. This chain's CDR3 is CASSEYLFGGVDYEQYF. DNA for the CDR3: TGTGCCAGCAGTGAATATCTCTTCGGGGGTGTGGACTACGAGCAGTACTTC.

The DNA of the CDR3 is TGTGCCAGTAGTATACCCTCCTGGACAGCCGTTCCTAGCACAGATACGCAGTATTTT. As protein: CASSIPSWTAVPSTDTQYF. This sequence joins TRBV19 and TRBJ2-3; D is possibly TRBD1 (6 bases). The V gene's germline CDR1 is LNHDA and CDR2 SQIVND (reference sequence). The CDR3 is 19 amino acids. The germline V and J ends were trimmed by 2 bases and 0 bases, with 21 bases remaining between them.

The CDR3 sequence is CASSFGRLAYEQYF. The DNA for the CDR3 is TGTGCCAGCAGCTTCGGGCGACTAGCCTACGAGCAGTACTTC. The gene calls are TRBV11-2 and TRBJ2-7; the D gene is possibly TRBD2 (6 bases). V lost 3 bases to trimming and J lost 2 bases, with 11 bases between them. The length of the CDR3 is 14 residues. The V gene's germline CDR1 is SGHAT and CDR2 FQNNGV.

This rearrangement joins TRBV7-9 to TRBJ1-5; maybe TRBD1 (5 bases). This CDR3 comprises 16 residues. Germline values: CDR1 SEHNR, CDR2 FQNEAQ (reference sequence). V was cut by 4 bases and J by 2 bases, with 15 bases left in between. Here the CDR3 DNA reads TGTGCCAGCAGCTATTCCACGGGAGGGGGCAATCAGCCCCAGCATTTT. This sequence encodes CASSYSTGGGNQPQHF.

The chain carries TRBV11-2 and TRBJ1-1; 10 bases match TRBD1. The junction had 14 bases not matched to a gene; V was cut back by 5 bases and J by 8 bases. Germline V gene sequence: CDR1 SGHAT, CDR2 FQNNGV. The length of the CDR3 is 16 residues. The CDR3 coding sequence is TGTGCCAGCAGCGATGTGACAGGGGGCGACCTTTCGGAAGCTTTCTTT. It translates to CASSDVTGGDLSEAFF.

The chain is built from TRBV29-1 and TRBJ2-7; 11 nucleotides align to TRBD2. Trimming at V came to 6 bases and at J to 3 bases, leaving 4 bases not matched to a gene. In germline, CDR1 is SQVTM, CDR2 ANQGSEA. This CDR3 has 13 residues. The CDR3 here is CSVRLAGNYEQYF. Written as DNA, the CDR3 is TGCAGCGTGAGACTAGCGGGAAACTACGAGCAGTACTTC.

The chain links TRBV28 to TRBJ1-1, with unresolved D. Germline V CDR1 and CDR2: MDHEN, SYDVKM. The CDR3 contains 12 residues. V shed 7 bases and J shed 1 base, with 7 bases lying between them. This CDR3 reads CASMRGNTEAFF. CDR3 nucleotides: TGTGCCAGCATGCGGGGGAACACTGAAGCTTTCTTT. The entire variable domain, with the rest obtained from reference TRBV28 and TRBJ1-1, is as follows: DVKVTQSSRYLVKRTGEKVFLECVQDMDHENMFWYRQDPGLGLRLIYFSYDVKMKEKGDIPEGYSVSREKKERFSLILESASTNQTSMYLCASMRGNTEAFFGQGTRLTVV.

This rearrangement joins TRBV4-3 to TRBJ1-3; D call uncertain. There are 14 residues in the CDR3. Trimming pared 0 bases from V and 2 bases from J, leaving 5 bases between. Per germline, CDR1 LGHNA and CDR2 YSLEER. For the CDR3, the DNA is TGCGCCAGCAGCCAAGATTCCACTGGAAACACCATATATTTT. Its protein is CASSQDSTGNTIYF.

The chain joins TRBV9 to TRBJ1-1; tentatively, D is TRBD1 (5 bases). CDR3 length equals 14 residues. V was trimmed by 0 bases and J by 4 bases, leaving 10 bases between them. Germline CDR1 SGDLS, CDR2 YYNGEE. Written as DNA, the CDR3 is TGTGCCAGCAGCGTAGCCACAGGAGGCACTGAAGCTTTCTTT. This encodes CASSVATGGTEAFF.

Only one count was recorded for this clone. For the CDR3, the DNA is TGTGCCAGCAGTGAGAACAGGCTAGCCTACAATGAGCAGTTCTTC. This encodes CASSENRLAYNEQFF. This chain links TRBV6-1 with TRBJ2-1; D may be TRBD1 (5 bases). This CDR3 contains 15 residues. The ends were cut back, 3 bases at V and 2 bases at J, with 11 bases in the middle. CDR1 and CDR2 from the germline V gene are MNHNS and SASEGT.

The V and J genes are TRBV29-1 and TRBJ2-7; 8 positions match TRBD2. Germline V gene data show CDR1 as SQVTM and CDR2 as ANQGSEA. V trimming: 2 bases; J trimming: 3 bases; junction bases outside the gene matches: 18. This CDR3 has 18 amino acids. The CDR3 DNA follows: TGCAGCGTTGAATTCCGCCGCGGCAGCGGGAGTATTAACTACGAGCAGTACTTC. Translation: CSVEFRRGSGSINYEQYF.

V gene TRBV9 combines with J gene TRBJ2-6; TRBD1 aligns across 10 bases. This CDR3 has 18 residues. Germline assignment: CDR1 SGDLS and CDR2 YYNGEE. V shed 3 bases, J shed 0 bases, and the junction held 6 bases outside the gene matches. CDR3 nucleotides: TGTGCCAGCAGCGGGAGGACAGGGGGAACCTCTGGGGCCAACGTCCTGACTTTC. Protein sequence: CASSGRTGGTSGANVLTF.

CDR3 in amino acids: CSVVETKTGELFF. DNA of the CDR3: TGCAGCGTCGTGGAAACTAAAACCGGGGAGCTGTTTTTT. This chain joins TRBV29-1 and TRBJ2-2; D gene uncertain. The CDR3 loop spans 13 amino acids. Trimming took off 6 bases at V and 5 bases at J, with 13 bases between the two ends. CDR1 and CDR2 from the germline V gene are SQVTM and ANQGSEA.

The chain joins TRBV28 to TRBJ2-1; D possibly corresponds to TRBD2 (6 bases). Trimming removed 7 bases from V and 10 bases from J, with 8 bases in between. Germline CDR1 MDHEN, CDR2 SYDVKM. The CDR3 totals 10 residues. CDR3 sequence: CASNAGEQFF. The CDR3 DNA follows: TGTGCCAGCAACGCGGGAGAGCAGTTCTTC.